The next 3 T cell receptor beta chains were all read from a single sample in a study of T cell responses to AZD1222 COVID-19 vaccine. Clones were sequenced by immunoSEQ multiplex PCR, and TCRdb holds only the in-frame ones, with some missing. The data contain about 150,000 clones, around 89% of them singletons. Sequenced material: peripheral blood, taken on day 0 of MenACWY control vaccination. The receptors were sampled from an adult in good health.

The gene calls are TRBV11-3 and TRBJ2-1; D is uncertain. CDR3 length: 15 residues. Trimming shortened V by 2 bases and J by 0 bases, and 8 bases separated the two germline ends. The germline CDR1 and CDR2 sequences are SGHNT and YENEEA. The CDR3 here is CASSLTASSYNEQFF. DNA for the CDR3: TGTGCCAGCAGCTTAACCGCGAGCTCCTACAATGAGCAGTTCTTC.

This chain joins TRBV14 and TRBJ1-2, with D possibly being TRBD1 (5 bases). The CDR3 runs 13 residues. V lost 0 bases and J lost 8, with 10 bases in between. The germline V gene has CDR1 SGHDN and CDR2 FVKESK. The CDR3 region is CASSQDWDLGYTF. Here the CDR3 DNA reads TGTGCCAGCAGCCAAGATTGGGACTTAGGCTACACCTTC.

This chain links TRBV6-5 with TRBJ2-3, with D possibly TRBD2 on 5 matching bases. The CDR3 runs 14 residues. The V gene lost 0 bases and the J gene lost 6 bases, with 10 bases spanning the gap. Germline V CDR1 and CDR2: MNHEY, SVGAGI. The CDR3 DNA follows: TGTGCCAGCAGTTACTCGAACGGGATCGATACGCAGTATTTT. Translation: CASSYSNGIDTQYF.